Listed below are T cell receptor beta chains from one sample, sequenced in a study of blood T cell repertoires in COVID-19. The repertoire was sequenced with immunoSEQ multiplex PCR; TCRdb's copy has only in-frame clones and lacks some. The sample lists about 240,000 clones, about 87% seen once, with under 9% in the top ten. Sequenced input: peripheral blood. Source of these receptors: a woman aged 70-85 years with active or convalescent COVID-19. Each CDR3 is given with its conserved first and last residue. D genes are given only for firm matches. Clone size is given for some rows only: seen once, a few or many times, or a class if the clone is expanded.

clone size	J gene	D gene	V gene	CDR3 protein	CDR3 DNA
once	TRBJ2-1	NA	TRBV9	CASSVEGFGHEQFF	TGTGCCAGCAGCGTAGAAGGTTTTGGGCATGAGCAGTTCTTC
NA	TRBJ1-6	NA	TRBV5-6	CASSLLVRDNSPLHF	TGTGCCAGCAGCTTGTTAGTCAGGGATAATTCACCCCTCCACTTT
once	TRBJ2-5	NA	TRBV18	CASSPTGQLIVTQYF	TGTGCCAGCTCACCAACTGGACAATTAATAGTGACCCAGTACTTC
NA	TRBJ1-2	NA	TRBV10-3	CASMNLTYGYTF	TGTGCCTCCATGAACCTAACCTATGGCTACACCTTC
NA	TRBJ2-7	NA	TRBV7-2	CASSPNRYEQYF	TGTGCCAGCAGCCCCAACCGGTACGAGCAGTACTTC
NA	TRBJ2-3	NA	TRBV11-3	CASSPSPVSTDTQYF	TGTGCCAGCAGCCCGTCCCCCGTGAGCACAGATACGCAGTATTTT
NA	TRBJ2-7	NA	TRBV2	CASSDRTYEQYF	TGTGCCAGCAGTGACAGAACCTACGAGCAGTACTTC
NA	TRBJ1-2	TRBD1	TRBV6-5	CASSQRGRYGYTF	TGTGCCAGCAGTCAAAGGGGGCGCTATGGCTACACCTTC
NA	TRBJ2-1	NA	TRBV4-3	CASSHGYAGARNEQFF	TGCGCCAGCAGCCATGGCTATGCGGGCGCGAGAAATGAGCAGTTCTTC
NA	TRBJ1-1	NA	TRBV12-5	CASGLTRQVLNTEAFF	TGTGCTAGTGGTTTGACGCGACAGGTATTGAACACTGAAGCTTTCTTT
NA	TRBJ1-1	NA	TRBV21-1	CASSKERESEAFF	TGTGCCAGCAGCAAAGAGCGGGAGAGTGAAGCTTTCTTT
once	TRBJ1-5	NA	TRBV7-8	CASSFPGRGNQPQHF	TGTGCCAGCAGCTTCCCCGGAAGGGGGAATCAGCCCCAGCATTTT
NA	TRBJ2-1	NA	TRBV4-3	CASSQTSYLPNEQFF	TGCGCCAGCAGCCAGACTAGTTATCTCCCCAATGAGCAGTTCTTC
NA	TRBJ2-7	NA	TRBV5-6	CASSLAGGKSYEQYF	TGTGCCAGCAGCTTGGCGGGGGGCAAGTCCTACGAGCAGTACTTC
once	TRBJ1-4	NA	TRBV28	CASRVQNEKLFF	TGTGCCAGCAGAGTACAGAATGAAAAACTGTTTTTT
NA	TRBJ1-5	NA	TRBV20-1	CSASLTGGVYSNQPQHF	TGCAGTGCTAGTCTAACGGGGGGGGTCTATAGCAATCAGCCCCAGCATTTT
NA	TRBJ1-2	NA	TRBV5-6	CASSLPGPGRGYTF	TGTGCCAGCAGCCTCCCGGGACCTGGGAGGGGCTACACCTTC
NA	TRBJ1-4	TRBD1	TRBV6-1	CASSDRGRGEKLFF	TGTGCCAGCAGTGACAGGGGGCGCGGTGAAAAACTGTTTTTT
few	TRBJ2-2	NA	TRBV5-6	CASSIIAGELFF	TGTGCCAGCAGCATAATTGCCGGGGAGCTGTTTTTT
NA	TRBJ1-1	NA	TRBV24-1	CATIRGGANTEAFF	TGTGCCACCATAAGGGGAGGCGCGAACACTGAAGCTTTCTTT
NA	TRBJ1-1	NA	TRBV19	CASSIPQGGGNTEAFF	TGTGCCAGTAGTATCCCCCAGGGAGGGGGAAACACTGAAGCTTTCTTT
NA	TRBJ2-1	TRBD2	TRBV3-1/TRBV3-2	CASSRTSGNEQFF	TGTGCCAGCAGCCGGACTAGCGGGAATGAGCAGTTCTTC
NA	TRBJ2-7	TRBD1	TRBV5-1	CASSFRDRGFDEQYF	TGCGCCAGCAGCTTCCGGGACAGGGGGTTCGACGAGCAGTACTTC
NA	TRBJ1-1	NA	TRBV19	CASSSNGFGQNTEAFF	TGTGCCAGTAGCTCCAACGGTTTCGGACAGAACACTGAAGCTTTCTTT
NA	TRBJ2-7	NA	TRBV4-3	CASSQESGAKAYEQYF	TGCGCCAGCAGCCAAGAATCAGGGGCAAAGGCCTACGAGCAGTACTTC
NA	TRBJ1-1	NA	TRBV7-2	CASLLGGNTEAFF	TGTGCCTCGCTTCTGGGGGGGAACACTGAAGCTTTCTTT
NA	TRBJ2-1	TRBD1	TRBV18	CASSPGTGPYNEQFF	TGTGCCAGCTCACCGGGGACAGGGCCTTACAATGAGCAGTTCTTC
NA	TRBJ2-2	TRBD2	TRBV10-3	CAISGGDTGELFF	TGTGCCATTAGCGGGGGGGACACCGGGGAGCTGTTTTTT
NA	TRBJ2-7	TRBD2	TRBV29-1	CSVALAGGPAEQYF	TGCAGCGTCGCTCTAGCGGGGGGGCCGGCCGAGCAGTACTTC
NA	TRBJ1-1	NA	TRBV5-4	CASSSGRGVLTEAFF	TGTGCCAGCAGCTCTGGCCGGGGGGTCTTGACTGAAGCTTTCTTT
NA	TRBJ2-7	NA	TRBV27	CASSFSGNLILREQYF	TGTGCCAGCAGTTTTTCGGGGAACTTGATCCTTCGCGAGCAGTACTTC
NA	TRBJ1-1	NA	TRBV12-3/TRBV12-4	CASTPAGPTEAFF	TGTGCCAGCACCCCCGCAGGGCCAACTGAAGCTTTCTTT
few	TRBJ1-1	NA	TRBV4-3	CASSQEYGEAFF	TGCGCCAGCAGCCAAGAGTACGGTGAAGCTTTCTTT
NA	TRBJ1-6	TRBD1	TRBV14	CASSLGQGKSPLHF	TGTGCCAGCAGCCTGGGACAGGGTAAATCACCCCTCCACTTT